The 18 T cell receptor beta chains given below trace back to one sample, sequenced in a study of blood T cell repertoires in COVID-19. The data were produced by immunoSEQ multiplex PCR, yet TCRdb's version contains in-frame clones alone and is incomplete. The sample lists some 230,000 clones; 80% to 90% were seen once. The sample taken for sequencing was PBMCs or T cells enriched from blood (not recorded which). These receptors all stem from a woman between 18 and 29 years old in a cohort exposed to, infected with or recovered from COVID-19 (not recorded which).

The chain uses TRBV28 and TRBJ1-2, with D possibly being TRBD1 (5 bases). The CDR3 runs to 10 residues. The V and J ends lost 6 bases and 8 bases respectively, with 7 bases between them. Germline assignment: CDR1 MDHEN and CDR2 SYDVKM. The CDR3 coding sequence is TGTGCCAGCAGGGACACCGGCTACACCTTC. Amino acid sequence: CASRDTGYTF.

J is TRBJ1-5 and V is TRBV4-1; 7 bases are a match to TRBD1. With 7 bases clipped from V and 2 bases from J, the junction kept 11 bases outside the gene matches. The CDR3 totals 16 residues. Germline V CDR1 and CDR2: MGHRA, YSYEKL. CDR3: CASTTKGAMRNQPQHF. In nucleotides, the CDR3 is TGCGCCAGCACTACGAAGGGGGCAATGCGCAATCAGCCCCAGCATTTT.

The V and J genes are TRBV5-4 and TRBJ2-1, with D hard to call. Between the trimmed V and J ends, which lost 1 base and 2 bases, there was a span of 7 bases. The germline V gene encodes CDR1 SGHNT and CDR2 YYREEE (reference sequence). This CDR3 is built from 14 residues. CDR3 in amino acids: CASSLPPTYNEQFF. CDR3 sequence (DNA): TGTGCCAGCAGCTTGCCCCCCACCTACAATGAGCAGTTCTTC.

The chain couples TRBV4-1 to TRBJ1-6, with unresolved D. Germline CDR1 is MGHRA and CDR2 is YSYEKL. This CDR3 region has 14 residues. Trimming removed 2 bases at V and 8 bases at J, with 10 bases between. CDR3 in DNA: TGCGCCAGCAGCCAACAACTTGGTGATTCACCCCTCCACTTT. It specifies CASSQQLGDSPLHF.

This chain connects TRBV7-9 to TRBJ2-5; 7 bases are a match to TRBD1. The ends lost 5 bases at V and 3 bases at J; junction bases unmatched: 9. The CDR3 sequence is 15 residues long. Per germline, CDR1 SEHNR and CDR2 FQNEAQ (reference sequence). The CDR3 nucleotides read TGTGCCAGCAGCAGAGTTGGGACAGTAGAAGAGACCCAGTACTTC. Translated: CASSRVGTVEETQYF.

The chain uses TRBV6-5 and TRBJ1-2; D not certain. Between the trimmed V and J ends, which lost 0 bases and 6 bases, there was a span of 11 bases. Per the germline V gene, CDR1 is MNHEY and CDR2 is SVGAGI. This CDR3 contains 14 residues. CDR3 amino acids: CASSYSAADNGYTF. CDR3 coding DNA: TGTGCCAGCAGTTACTCTGCCGCGGATAATGGCTACACCTTC.

The chain carries TRBV5-1 and TRBJ2-6, with a tentative D call TRBD2 (6 bases). From germline, CDR1 is SGHRS and CDR2 YFSETQ. V gave up 0 bases and J gave up 1 base, with 11 bases separating them. This CDR3 spans 17 amino acids. CDR3 in amino acids: CASSLEPGGSGANVLTF. CDR3 nucleotide sequence: TGCGCCAGCAGCTTGGAGCCCGGGGGATCTGGGGCCAACGTCCTGACTTTC.

V gene TRBV2 combines with J gene TRBJ1-6; D is uncertain. With 4 bases removed from V and 9 bases from J, the gap between germline ends came to 13 bases. The CDR3 consists of 14 residues. CDR1 and CDR2 from the germline V gene are SNHLY and FYNNEI. CDR3 protein: CASSVGIPASPLHF. The CDR3 DNA follows: TGTGCCAGCAGTGTGGGCATCCCTGCTTCACCCCTCCACTTT.

The chain is built from TRBV9 and TRBJ1-1; D uncertain. The CDR3 is 14 residues long. V lost 1 base, J lost 4 bases, and 11 bases lay in between. Germline lookup yields CDR1 SGDLS and CDR2 YYNGEE. CDR3 sequence (DNA): TGTGCCAGCAGCGTACTCTTGGGCAGCACTGAAGCTTTCTTT. Its translation: CASSVLLGSTEAFF.

The rearrangement joins TRBV5-4 to TRBJ2-3; the match to TRBD2 covers 12 bases. The V gene's germline CDR1 is SGHNT and CDR2 YYREEE (reference sequence). Germline trimming cut 2 bases from V and 5 bases from J; bases unmatched to any gene: 6. This CDR3 contains 16 residues. The DNA for the CDR3 is TGTGCCAGCAGCTTAACTAGCGGGAGGCGGGGAGATACGCAGTATTTT. Its translation is CASSLTSGRRGDTQYF. Together with reference TRBV5-4 and TRBJ2-3, the CDR3 gives the full variable domain: ETGVTQSPTHLIKTRGQQVTLRCSSQSGHNTVSWYQQALGQGPQFIFQYYREEENGRGNFPPRFSGLQFPNYSSELNVNALELDDSALYLCASSLTSGRRGDTQYFGPGTRLTVL.

This clone was counted a single time. The V gene is TRBV21-1, the J gene TRBJ1-5. TRBV21-1 is a pseudogene. This CDR3 contains 15 residues. The CDR3 DNA reads TGTGCCAGCAGCAAAGGCAAGCGGGGGAATCAGCCCCAGCATTTT. This gives the protein CASSKGKRGNQPQHF.

This clone was seen a few times. The chain employs TRBV7-2 and TRBJ2-1; TRBD2 matches at 10 bases. After removal of 3 bases from V and 6 bases from J, the junction contained 2 bases not matched to a gene. Germline V gene data show CDR1 as SGHTA and CDR2 as FQGNSA. The CDR3 covers 14 residues. CDR3 nucleotide sequence: TGTGCCAGCAGCTTTAGCGGGAGGACCAATGAGCAGTTCTTC. It specifies CASSFSGRTNEQFF.

The rearrangement joins TRBV4-2 to TRBJ2-7; tentatively, D is TRBD1 (5 bases). CDR1 is LGHNA and CDR2 is YNFKEQ in the germline V gene. The CDR3 spans 15 residues. V was trimmed by 5 bases and J by 8 bases, leaving 22 bases between them. The CDR3 loop reads CASSAVGGRGSKQYF. The CDR3, as DNA: TGTGCCAGCAGCGCAGTGGGCGGTAGGGGTTCTAAGCAGTACTTC.

This clone was counted between two and nine times. The V call is TRBV5-4, the J call TRBJ2-2; no definite D call. Trimming shortened V by 1 base and J by 3 bases, and 10 bases separated the two germline ends. CDR1 and CDR2 (germline): SGHNT, YYREEE (reference sequence). The CDR3 is 15 amino acids. The CDR3 DNA reads TGTGCCAGCAGCTTGAGTCACAGTTACACCGGGGAGCTGTTTTTT. Its translation: CASSLSHSYTGELFF.

The chain uses TRBV28 and TRBJ2-4; D call uncertain. V was trimmed by 8 bases and J by 1 base, leaving 9 bases between them. The CDR3 length is 13 residues. Looked up from germline, CDR1 is MDHEN and CDR2 is SYDVKM. This CDR3 is CASHGLAKNIQYF. In nucleotides, the CDR3 is TGTGCCAGCCACGGGTTGGCCAAAAACATTCAGTACTTC.

The rearrangement links TRBV7-3 to TRBJ2-3, with 7 positions matching TRBD1. The germline V gene encodes CDR1 SGHTA and CDR2 FQGTGA. J was trimmed by 1 base and V by 5 bases; bases with no gene match: 6. The CDR3 consists of 15 residues. The CDR3: CASSRATGGTDTQYF. For the CDR3, the DNA is TGTGCCAGCAGCCGAGCAACAGGGGGCACAGATACGCAGTATTTT. Complete variable domain (other parts from reference TRBV7-3 and TRBJ2-3): GAGVSQTPSNKVTEKGKYVELRCDPISGHTALYWYRQSLGQGPEFLIYFQGTGAADDSGLPNDRFFAVRPEGSVSTLKIQRTERGDSAVYLCASSRATGGTDTQYFGPGTRLTVL.

The chain links TRBV19 to TRBJ1-1; D gene unclear. CDR1 LNHDA and CDR2 SQIVND come from the germline V gene (reference sequence). The CDR3 sequence is 13 residues long. Trimming cost V 5 bases and J 1 base, with 8 bases left between them. Here the CDR3 DNA reads TGTGCCAGTAGTTGGAGGACGAACACTGAAGCTTTCTTT. It specifies CASSWRTNTEAFF.

This chain links TRBV5-1 with TRBJ2-1; the match to TRBD2 covers 13 bases. The V gene's germline CDR1 is SGHRS and CDR2 YFSETQ. Germline trimming cut 4 bases from V and 10 bases from J; bases unmatched to any gene: 11. The CDR3 extends over 16 amino acids. The CDR3 protein is CASSIGLAGEAFEQFF. CDR3 nucleotides: TGCGCCAGCAGCATTGGACTAGCGGGAGAGGCGTTCGAGCAGTTCTTC.